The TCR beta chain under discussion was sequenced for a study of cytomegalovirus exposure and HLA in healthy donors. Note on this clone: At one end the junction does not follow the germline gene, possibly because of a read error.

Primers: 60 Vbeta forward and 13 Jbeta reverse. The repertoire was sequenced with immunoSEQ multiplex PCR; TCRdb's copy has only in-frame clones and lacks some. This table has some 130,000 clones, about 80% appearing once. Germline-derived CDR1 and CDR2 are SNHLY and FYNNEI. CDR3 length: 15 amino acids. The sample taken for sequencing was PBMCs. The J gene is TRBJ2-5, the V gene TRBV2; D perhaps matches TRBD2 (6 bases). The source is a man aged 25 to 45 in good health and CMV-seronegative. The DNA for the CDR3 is TGTGCCAGCAGCGAAGGGCGGGCGGGGAAAGAGACCCAGTACTTC. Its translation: CASSEGRAGKETQYF.